This T cell receptor beta chain was recovered during a study of shared clonotypes between healthy human individuals. Study-level background: Donor composition was a couple of women and three men, aged 18 to 49. Per donor, CD8 memory used one plate, CD8 naive used two, CD4 memory used three and CD4 naive used three.

Terminally differentiated effector memory CD45RA+ cells were left out of the naive CD8 fraction, which was CD45RO-negative and positively selected for CCR7. Recent acute infections and vaccinations were absent in the healthy HIV-negative adult donors. The CDR3 is made up of 15 amino acids. Germline V gives CDR1 MNHEY, CDR2 SMNVEV (reference sequence). Trimming removed 1 base from V and 3 bases from J; junction bases left unmatched: 6. The DNA input per sorted-subset replicate PCR was 200 to 250 ng, corresponding to roughly 30,000 T cell genomes. Repertoires were generated with immunoSEQ multiplex PCR, while TCRdb's copy carries only in-frame clones and drops some. The table records some 2,000,000 clones, just under 95% of them present only once.

Sequenced material: naive CD8+ T cells sorted from blood. The clonotype comes from a man aged 18 to 30 in good health. The V call is TRBV27, the J call TRBJ2-7; 7 nucleotides agree with TRBD1. CDR3 coding DNA: TGTGCCAGCAGTTTATTGGGGACAGACCACTACGAGCAGTACTTC. Amino acid sequence: CASSLLGTDHYEQYF.